Following are 32 T cell receptor beta chains from one sample sequenced in a study of T cells in tumors after PD-1 blockade. The data were produced by immunoSEQ multiplex PCR, yet TCRdb's version contains in-frame clones alone and is incomplete. Among 13,000 to 15,000 clones listed, about 63% were seen once. Sequences were derived from tumor tissue, sampled after anti-PD-1 treatment. These receptors were taken from a human donor with cutaneous squamous cell carcinoma.

The chain is built from TRBV6-5 and TRBJ1-5; a weak D match, TRBD1 (6 bases). CDR1 is MNHEY, CDR2 SVGAGI, per germline. Trimming took off 6 bases at V and 0 bases at J, with 12 bases between the two ends. The CDR3 is 15 residues long. This chain's CDR3 is CASRWTADSNQPQHF. The CDR3 nucleotides read TGTGCCAGCAGATGGACAGCCGATAGCAATCAGCCCCAGCATTTT.

The CDR3 protein is CASSLGQALYGYTF. CDR3 DNA: TGCGCCAGCAGCTTAGGACAGGCCCTATATGGCTACACCTTC. The V gene is TRBV5-1, the J gene TRBJ1-2, with TRBD1 matching over 7 bases. The junction had 6 bases not matched to a gene; V was cut back by 2 bases and J by 5 bases. CDR3 length: 14 amino acids. Germline V gives CDR1 SGHRS, CDR2 YFSETQ.

This clone was observed a single time. The chain employs TRBV21-1 and TRBJ2-2; TRBD1 is the table's D call, not checked against the DNA. TRBV21-1 is deemed a pseudogene. The CDR3 runs to 15 residues. The DNA of the CDR3 is TGTGCCAGCAACCACAGGGAGCTAGGGGCCGGGGAGCTGTTTTTT. Translated, it gives CASNHRELGAGELFF.

This clone appeared a few times. This rearrangement joins TRBV18 to TRBJ2-3; TRBD1 matches at 9 bases. The junction had 9 bases not matched to a gene; V was cut back by 3 bases and J by 5 bases. Germline-derived CDR1 and CDR2 are KGHSH and LQKENI. This CDR3 has 16 residues. CDR3 amino acids: CASSPSGTGQGDTQYF. Written as DNA, the CDR3 is TGTGCCAGCTCACCCTCCGGGACAGGGCAGGGAGATACGCAGTATTTT.

This clone qualifies as medium-sized. The chain joins TRBV29-1 to TRBJ2-1, with TRBD2 matching over 15 bases. J was trimmed by 5 bases and V by 4 bases; bases with no gene match: 3. CDR3 length: 15 amino acids. Per the germline V gene, CDR1 is SQVTM and CDR2 is ANQGSEA. CDR3 loop: CSVGGTSGGHNEQFF. CDR3 DNA sequence: TGCAGCGTTGGAGGGACTAGCGGGGGGCACAATGAGCAGTTCTTC.

The chain links TRBV7-2 to TRBJ1-3, with 10 bases fitting TRBD1. The CDR3 sequence is 15 residues long. Germline V gene data show CDR1 as SGHTA and CDR2 as FQGNSA. Germline trimming cut 5 bases from V and 3 bases from J; bases unmatched to any gene: 4. CDR3 amino acids: CASSPGQGGGNTIYF. The CDR3 DNA sequence: TGTGCCAGCAGCCCCGGACAGGGGGGTGGAAACACCATATATTTT.

This clone has more than one count but fewer than ten. V usage is TRBV6-6 and J usage is TRBJ1-5; 7 bases align to TRBD1. Germline CDR1 is MNHNY and CDR2 is SVGAGI (reference sequence). The CDR3 runs 14 residues. V dropped 6 bases and J dropped 9; count of bases not matched to a gene: 11. CDR3 amino acids: CASSTGDSRWPQHF. The CDR3 bases are TGTGCCAGCAGCACTGGGGACAGCCGATGGCCCCAGCATTTT.

The chain has TRBV28 and TRBJ2-3, with TRBD2 identical over 8 bases. Germline V gene sequence: CDR1 MDHEN, CDR2 SYDVKM. V dropped 4 bases and J dropped 0; count of bases not matched to a gene: 3. This CDR3 is built from 15 residues. The CDR3 region has the DNA TGTGCCAGCAGTTCTACTAGCGGCAGCACAGATACGCAGTATTTT. Amino acids: CASSSTSGSTDTQYF.

The V gene is TRBV19, the J gene TRBJ2-1; D call uncertain. Per germline, CDR1 LNHDA and CDR2 SQIVND (reference sequence). Trimming took 9 bases from V and 9 from J, leaving 12 bases between them. The CDR3 consists of 11 residues. The CDR3 DNA follows: TGTGCCAGGGAGTTCTACGGTGAGCAGTTCTTC. Protein product: CAREFYGEQFF.

By proportion, this clone is medium-sized (0.01 to 0.1%). This chain connects TRBV6-1 to TRBJ1-2, with D possibly being TRBD1 (5 bases). Trimming took 3 bases from V and 5 from J, leaving 7 bases between them. This CDR3 has 12 residues. Germline V lookup: CDR1 MNHNS, CDR2 SASEGT. The CDR3 reads CASSDQGYGYTF. CDR3 coding DNA: TGTGCCAGCAGTGATCAGGGATATGGCTACACCTTC.

CDR3 sequence (DNA): TGCGCCAGCAGCCCCCAAACAGGGGCAGGATACACTGAAGCTTTCTTT. Protein sequence: CASSPQTGAGYTEAFF. The chain links TRBV5-1 to TRBJ1-1, with 7 bases matching TRBD1. Germline trimming cut 4 bases from V and 3 bases from J; bases unmatched to any gene: 12. CDR1 and CDR2 from the germline V gene are SGHRS and YFSETQ. CDR3 length: 16 residues.

This chain joins TRBV18 and TRBJ2-7, with TRBD2 identical over 16 bases. The CDR3 extends over 14 amino acids. V was pared by 6 bases and J by 7 bases, with 3 bases of the junction left unmatched. Germline CDR1 KGHSH, CDR2 LQKENI. The CDR3 DNA sequence: TGTGCCAGCTCGGCGGGACTAGCGGGAGGGGAGCAGTACTTC. Translating gives CASSAGLAGGEQYF.

The rearrangement uses TRBV28 and TRBJ1-1; the match to TRBD1 covers 8 bases. Germline-derived CDR1 and CDR2 are MDHEN and SYDVKM. The CDR3 is 17 residues long. Unmatched junction bases numbered 16, after V lost 5 bases and J lost 5 bases. CDR3 loop: CASSNGGGRGLWTEAFF. The CDR3 region has the DNA TGTGCCAGCAGTAACGGAGGTGGCAGGGGGCTATGGACTGAAGCTTTCTTT.

This rearrangement joins TRBV18 to TRBJ2-2; 8 bases agree with TRBD1. Germline CDR1 and CDR2: KGHSH and LQKENI. V shed 3 bases and J 1 base; nucleotides not matched to a gene: 10. The CDR3 is 18 amino acids. DNA for the CDR3: TGTGCCAGCTCACCTGTCCCGCCCGGGACAGGGAACACCGGGGAGCTGTTTTTT. The encoded protein is CASSPVPPGTGNTGELFF.

This sequence joins TRBV7-9 and TRBJ2-5; 8 bases are a match to TRBD1. The V gene's germline CDR1 is SEHNR and CDR2 FQNEAQ (reference sequence). The CDR3 is 15 residues long. V gave up 5 bases and J gave up 5 bases; unmatched junction bases: 10. The CDR3 region has the DNA TGTGCCAGCAGCCCGGGACAGGTCTTCGGGGAGACCCAGTACTTC. Translating it yields CASSPGQVFGETQYF.

This chain links TRBV29-1 with TRBJ2-7; possibly TRBD2 for D (5 bases). Between the trimmed V and J ends, which lost 5 bases and 3 bases, there was a span of 11 bases. The CDR3 length is 12 residues. The germline gives CDR1 SQVTM, CDR2 ANQGSEA. The CDR3 spells CSVREGVYEQYF. DNA of the CDR3: TGCAGCGTTCGTGAGGGTGTCTACGAGCAGTACTTC.

By frequency in the sample, this clone is medium-sized. The chain is built from TRBV30 and TRBJ1-1; 7 positions match TRBD1. The V and J ends lost 0 bases and 11 bases, in that order; junction bases with no gene match: 15. CDR3 length: 15 residues. Germline V gene sequence: CDR1 GTSNPN, CDR2 SVGIG (reference sequence). The CDR3 reads CAWSVKTGRVKFAFF. CDR3 in DNA: TGTGCCTGGAGTGTAAAGACAGGGAGGGTCAAGTTTGCTTTCTTT.

This chain connects TRBV19 to TRBJ2-4; possible D gene TRBD1, 6 bases. The CDR3 is made up of 13 amino acids. V was pared by 10 bases and J by 1 base, with 11 bases between. In germline, CDR1 is LNHDA, CDR2 SQIVND (reference sequence). DNA of the CDR3: TGTGCCATTGCAGACAGGGCCAAAAACATTCAGTACTTC. As protein: CAIADRAKNIQYF.

Of note for this clone: This sample also contains other DNA sequences that code for the same CDR3. The V gene is TRBV19, the J gene TRBJ1-1; D remains unclear. The CDR3 covers 14 residues. Germline values: CDR1 LNHDA, CDR2 SQIVND (reference sequence). V shed 7 bases and J shed 1 base, with 13 bases lying between them. This CDR3 is CASTSTGGNTEAFF. CDR3 bases: TGTGCCAGTACCTCTACCGGAGGGAACACTGAAGCTTTCTTT.

The chain uses TRBV7-2 and TRBJ2-1; D may be TRBD2 (6 bases). V was shortened by 6 bases and J by 9 bases, with 21 bases between the two germline ends. Germline values: CDR1 SGHTA, CDR2 FQGNSA. CDR3 length: 15 amino acids. Written as DNA, the CDR3 is TGTGCCAGCAGATCCAACCGGGAGTGGTTCGGTGAGCAGTTCTTC. This sequence encodes CASRSNREWFGEQFF. The entire variable domain, with the rest obtained from reference TRBV7-2 and TRBJ2-1, is as follows: GAGVSQSPSNKVTEKGKDVELRCDPISGHTALYWYRQSLGQGLEFLIYFQGNSAPDKSGLPSDRFSAERTGGSVSTLTIQRTQQEDSAVYLCASRSNREWFGEQFFGPGTRLTVL.

The gene calls are TRBV5-5 and TRBJ1-3; 8 bases match TRBD1. This CDR3 contains 18 residues. Germline V CDR1 and CDR2: SGHKS, YYEKEE (reference sequence). J gave up 0 bases and V 3 bases, and 11 bases lay outside the gene matches. The CDR3 region is CASSWGPGQESSGNTIYF. CDR3 nucleotides: TGTGCCAGCAGCTGGGGGCCGGGACAGGAATCCTCTGGAAACACCATATATTTT.

The chain recombines TRBV5-1 with TRBJ2-5, with a possible D match to TRBD2 (5 bases). V was pared by 2 bases and J by 2 bases, with 10 bases between. CDR1 SGHRS and CDR2 YFSETQ come from the germline V gene. The CDR3 runs to 14 residues. CDR3 nucleotide sequence: TGCGCCAGCAGCTTTGGCAGCGGACAAGAGACCCAGTACTTC. Its protein product is CASSFGSGQETQYF.

The chain joins TRBV10-3 to TRBJ2-2, with 10 positions matching TRBD2. V was pared by 2 bases and J by 7 bases, with 22 bases of the junction left unmatched. Germline-derived CDR1 and CDR2 are ENHRY and SYGVKD. The CDR3 has 21 amino acids. CDR3 in amino acids: CAISEPHRTPPGLASYGELFF. DNA of the CDR3: TGTGCCATCAGTGAGCCTCATCGAACCCCGCCGGGACTAGCGTCTTACGGGGAGCTGTTTTTT.

The chain employs TRBV27 and TRBJ2-1; D remains ambiguous. V lost 3 bases to trimming and J lost 1 base, with 13 bases between them. Germline V gene sequence: CDR1 MNHEY, CDR2 SMNVEV (reference sequence). This CDR3 is built from 16 residues. The DNA of the CDR3 is TGTGCCAGCAGTTTCAATGGGAAAGGTTCCTACAATGAGCAGTTCTTC. Translation gives CASSFNGKGSYNEQFF.

The chain couples TRBV2 to TRBJ2-2; D remains unclear. CDR3 length: 14 amino acids. Germline lookup yields CDR1 SNHLY and CDR2 FYNNEI. The V and J ends lost 6 bases and 0 bases respectively, with 8 bases between them. CDR3 region: CASRQRPNTGELFF. Here the CDR3 DNA reads TGTGCCAGCAGACAGAGACCGAACACCGGGGAGCTGTTTTTT.

This clone was observed a handful of times. The V and J genes are TRBV19 and TRBJ1-1; 7 nucleotides agree with TRBD1. Looked up from germline, CDR1 is LNHDA and CDR2 is SQIVND (reference sequence). This CDR3 contains 15 residues. V lost 4 bases, J lost 1 base, and 6 bases stayed unmatched. In nucleotides, the CDR3 is TGTGCCAGTAGTAGGAAGGGGGCAAAGAACACTGAAGCTTTCTTT. This sequence encodes CASSRKGAKNTEAFF.

The chain couples TRBV28 to TRBJ1-5; 8 bases align to TRBD1. V shed 7 bases and J 2 bases; nucleotides not matched to a gene: 7. The CDR3 contains 15 residues. Germline assignment: CDR1 MDHEN and CDR2 SYDVKM. CDR3 sequence (DNA): TGTGCCAGCATCTTAGGACAGGGCCGCAATCAGCCCCAGCATTTT. It is translated as CASILGQGRNQPQHF. Using reference TRBV28 and TRBJ1-5 for the parts outside the CDR3, the full variable domain is DVKVTQSSRYLVKRTGEKVFLECVQDMDHENMFWYRQDPGLGLRLIYFSYDVKMKEKGDIPEGYSVSREKKERFSLILESASTNQTSMYLCASILGQGRNQPQHFGDGTRLSIL.

This clone was picked up a small number of times. CDR3 coding DNA: TGTGCCAGCAGCCTGGGGGCCGGGGACACTAATTCACCCCTCCACTTT. This gives the protein CASSLGAGDTNSPLHF. J is TRBJ1-6 and V is TRBV4-2, with D possibly being TRBD1 (6 bases). The CDR3 is 16 amino acids. The V and J ends lost 4 bases and 6 bases respectively, with 16 bases between them. The germline CDR1 and CDR2 sequences are LGHNA and YNFKEQ.

With respect to this clone: Mismatch with germline at one junction end may stem from a read error. V gene TRBV5-4 combines with J gene TRBJ1-2, with D maybe TRBD1 (6 bases). Per germline, CDR1 SGHNT and CDR2 YYREEE (reference sequence). This CDR3 has 18 residues. The CDR3 spells CASRLAMGAGGRIGGYTF. The CDR3 DNA reads as TGTGCCAGCAGGTTGGCTATGGGGGCCGGGGGTCGGATTGGTGGCTACACCTTC.

The genes are TRBV7-8 and TRBJ1-4; 8 bases are a match to TRBD1. This CDR3 is 14 amino acids long. V lost 10 bases, J lost 7 bases, and 11 bases stayed unmatched. The germline gives CDR1 SGHVS, CDR2 FQNEAQ. The CDR3 sequence is CATQQGVMSEKLFF. The CDR3 region has the DNA TGTGCCACACAACAGGGGGTAATGAGTGAAAAACTGTTTTTT.

The rearrangement uses TRBV3-1 (or the pseudogene TRBV3-2) and TRBJ2-5, with TRBD2 matching 11 bases. Trimming cost V 6 bases and J 2 bases; bases outside gene matches: 8. The length of the CDR3 is 16 residues. CDR1 is LGHDT, CDR2 YNNKEL, per germline (reference sequence). CDR3 sequence (DNA): TGTGCCAGCAGGGATGGGGGACTAGCGGTACAAGAGACCCAGTACTTC. Translating gives CASRDGGLAVQETQYF.

V is TRBV5-4 and J is TRBJ2-5; 8 nucleotides align to TRBD2. The CDR3 sequence is 15 residues long. V was clipped by 3 bases and J by 6 bases; unmatched bases: 10. The germline V gene has CDR1 SGHNT and CDR2 YYREEE (reference sequence). CDR3 protein: CASSSPGGERKTQYF. The CDR3 region has the DNA TGTGCCAGCAGCTCCCCGGGGGGGGAAAGGAAGACCCAGTACTTC.